Reported below is one T cell receptor (beta chain). Its antigen is unidentified. The entry originates in a study of beta chain features in type 1 diabetes. General study results and limits: For Type 1 diabetes patients, all four CD4+ subsets carried TCRB CDR3s that were moderately but significantly shorter.

The isolated RNA, all of it, was reverse transcribed, so expressed TCRB transcripts were what got sequenced. TCRdb keeps only in-frame clones here, not all; method: immunoSEQ multiplex PCR. The sample has approximately 170,000 clones, approximately 8.4% seen once. The sequencing input was central memory CD4+ T cells from blood. This sequence originates from a man between 18 and 35 years old with type 1 diabetes.

The DNA for the CDR3 is TGTGCCAGCAGCAAAGATGGGGTGCACAGGGGGGGCGACGAGCAGTACTTC. It encodes CASSKDGVHRGGDEQYF. The J gene is TRBJ2-7, the V gene TRBV21-1; TRBD1 is the table's D call and was not checked against the DNA. TRBV21-1 is a known pseudogene. This CDR3 contains 17 residues.